Listed below are T cell receptor beta chains from one sample, sequenced in a study of cytomegalovirus exposure and HLA in healthy donors. Profiling relied on immunoSEQ multiplex PCR, and the TCRdb table lists in-frame clones only, not all of them. In the table there are around 150,000 clones, 80% to 85% of which are singletons. The sequenced material came from PBMCs. The source is a male donor in good health and CMV-seronegative. The CDR3 runs from the conserved cysteine through the conserved F or W. The D gene is left open where the match is weak. Size tells how often a clone was seen (once, few, many) or the class of an expanded clone, and some rows leave it out.

D gene,J gene,V gene,clone size,CDR3 DNA,CDR3 protein
TRBD1,TRBJ1-2,TRBV25-1,few,TGTGCCAGCAGTGGCACAGGGGGCAGGGGCTATGGCTACACCTTC,CASSGTGGRGYGYTF
.,TRBJ1-4,TRBV6-5,once,TGTGCCAGCAGCGACGAGGCAACTAATGAAAAACTGTTTTTT,CASSDEATNEKLFF
TRBD1,TRBJ1-2,TRBV6-6,.,TGTGCCAGCAGTTCTCAAAAACTACAGGGGTGGGTCGGCTACACCTTC,CASSSQKLQGWVGYTF
.,TRBJ2-7,TRBV6-5,.,TGTGCCAGCAGTTCCTCTACTTATAGTTACGAGCAGTACTTC,CASSSSTYSYEQYF
.,TRBJ1-2,TRBV7-2,once,TGTGCCAGCAGCTTAGCTAGAATCACAGGGAACTATGGCTACACCTTC,CASSLARITGNYGYTF
.,TRBJ1-2,TRBV6-5,.,TGTGCCAGCAGTTACTCTGGTGGAGGGGATGGCTACACCTTC,CASSYSGGGDGYTF
TRBD2,TRBJ2-1,TRBV9,.,TGTGCCAGCAGCGTTCCTAGCGGGTCCTCCTACAATGAGCAGTTCTTC,CASSVPSGSSYNEQFF
.,TRBJ2-6,TRBV11-2,.,TGTGCCAGCAGCTTAGCTGGCAGGGACGTCCTGACTTTC,CASSLAGRDVLTF
.,TRBJ2-7,TRBV7-9,.,TGTGCCAGCAGCTTATGGGGTCGGGGAAGGACCTACGAGCAGTACTTC,CASSLWGRGRTYEQYF
TRBD1,TRBJ1-1,TRBV5-5,.,TGTGCCAGCAGCTTGGGGGACAGCATGAACACTGAAGCTTTCTTT,CASSLGDSMNTEAFF
TRBD2,TRBJ2-5,TRBV28,.,TGTGCCAGCAGCCGTACCTACCTCCGGGGGGTTGAGACCCAGTACTTC,CASSRTYLRGVETQYF
.,TRBJ1-6,TRBV7-2,.,TGTGCCAGCAGCTCCTTAGGGGGATGGGGGGGGCTTTCACCCCTCCACTTT,CASSSLGGWGGLSPLHF
TRBD1,TRBJ1-5,TRBV28,.,TGTGCCAGCAGTACCGGGACAGGGTATTTTAGTAGCAATCAGCCCCAGCATTTT,CASSTGTGYFSSNQPQHF
.,TRBJ2-3,TRBV9,once,TGTGCCAGCAGCGTAGAATCGGGGGGCACAGATACGCAGTATTTT,CASSVESGGTDTQYF
.,TRBJ1-2,TRBV18,.,TGTGCCAGCTCACCCCGGCAGGATAACTATGGCTACACCTTC,CASSPRQDNYGYTF
TRBD1,TRBJ2-7,TRBV19,.,TGTGCCAGTAGTGTAGGGTTTACCGACAGGGGCCTTTTCTACGAGCAGTACTTC,CASSVGFTDRGLFYEQYF
TRBD1,TRBJ1-2,TRBV7-2,.,TGTGCCAGCAGCTCGGGACAGGGGTATGGCTACACCTTC,CASSSGQGYGYTF
.,TRBJ2-7,TRBV7-9,.,TGTGCCAGCAGCTTACGGACAGTCTCCTACGAGCAGTACTTC,CASSLRTVSYEQYF
.,TRBJ1-2,TRBV7-9,.,TGTGCCCACCCGGGGGGAGCTGGTGGCTACACCTTC,CAHPGGAGGYTF
.,TRBJ2-5,TRBV7-9,.,TGTGCCAGCAGCTTGGGGCGGCGTTGGGCCCAAGAGACCCAGTACTTC,CASSLGRRWAQETQYF
.,TRBJ1-1,TRBV10-3,.,TGTGCCATCAGTGAAGCGGGGAATCAGGTTTTCTTT,CAISEAGNQVFF
TRBD1,TRBJ2-3,TRBV6-4,.,TGTGCCAGCAGTGACGGCGAGACAGGGTCAGATACGCAGTATTTT,CASSDGETGSDTQYF
.,TRBJ2-1,TRBV11-2,once,TGTGCCAGCAGCTTAGGTCCAGGGGGGAATGAGCAGTTCTTC,CASSLGPGGNEQFF
TRBD1,TRBJ2-7,TRBV14,.,TGTGCCAGCAGCCAAGTGCACAGGGGTGTCGATCTGGAGCAGTACTTC,CASSQVHRGVDLEQYF
.,TRBJ2-2,TRBV7-9,.,TGTGCCAGCAGCCCTCCAGGGATCGGGGAGCTGTTTTTT,CASSPPGIGELFF
.,TRBJ1-3,TRBV20-1,.,TGCAGTGCCGAGCGTACAAACACCATATATTTT,CSAERTNTIYF
.,TRBJ2-2,TRBV7-8,.,TGTGCCAGCAGCCCGATAGCAAGTACAATTAACACCGGGGAGCTGTTTTTT,CASSPIASTINTGELFF
TRBD1,TRBJ1-4,TRBV5-1,.,TGCGCCAGCAGCCCGACAGGGGGCCGGGAAAAACTGTTTTTT,CASSPTGGREKLFF
.,TRBJ2-3,TRBV7-2,.,TGTGCCAGCAGCTTAGCGCCTGAGACTCTAGCTAGCACAGATACGCAGTATTTT,CASSLAPETLASTDTQYF
.,TRBJ2-3,TRBV27,.,TGTGCCAGCAGTTTCAGGAACCGGGGATGGTTTAATACGCAGTATTTT,CASSFRNRGWFNTQYF
TRBD1,TRBJ1-1,TRBV5-4,few,TGTGCCAGCAGCTTGGGGACAGGGCTGAACACTGAAGCTTTCTTT,CASSLGTGLNTEAFF
TRBD2,TRBJ2-5,TRBV4-1,few,TGCGCCAGCAGCCAAGACCCAACTAGCGGGAGTTTGAAGACCCAGTACTTC,CASSQDPTSGSLKTQYF
.,TRBJ1-1,TRBV7-6,.,TGTGCCAGCAGCTTAGCCGAAGGGGATGAAGCTTTCTTT,CASSLAEGDEAFF
.,TRBJ1-1,TRBV28,.,TGTGCCAGCAGTTTATTGTGGGGCAGGACTGAAGCTTTCTTT,CASSLLWGRTEAFF
TRBD1,TRBJ1-1,TRBV11-2,.,TGTGCCAGCAGCCCCCGACAGGGGAACACTGAAGCTTTCTTT,CASSPRQGNTEAFF
TRBD1,TRBJ2-1,TRBV7-2,once,TGTGCCAGCAGCTCTAACAGGGGGCTCAGCAATGAGCAGTTCTTC,CASSSNRGLSNEQFF
.,TRBJ1-1,TRBV29-1,.,TGCAGCGTTCTCCGGGGGGGGATCGACACTGAAGCTTTCTTT,CSVLRGGIDTEAFF
.,TRBJ2-1,TRBV11-3,.,TGTGCCAGCAGCTTGTCAGGGGACCTCTACAATGAGCAGTTCTTC,CASSLSGDLYNEQFF
TRBD1,TRBJ1-1,TRBV2,.,TGTGCCAGCAGGGATCCAACACATCGACAGGGGTGCGAAGCTTTCTTT,CASRDPTHRQGCEAFF
.,TRBJ2-1,TRBV6-6,.,TGTGCCAGCAGTTTGAGCTCCTACAATGAGCAGTTCTTC,CASSLSSYNEQFF
.,TRBJ1-5,TRBV6-6,once,TGTGCCAGCACACAGACCAAAAATCAGCCCCAGCATTTT,CASTQTKNQPQHF
.,TRBJ2-1,TRBV25-1,.,TGTGCCAGCAGCCCTCTAGGCGGTGAGCAGTTCTTC,CASSPLGGEQFF
TRBD1,TRBJ2-1,TRBV7-9,.,TGTGCCAGCAGCTTACTGGGACAGAACAACAATGAGCAGTTCTTC,CASSLLGQNNNEQFF
.,TRBJ1-2,TRBV5-1,.,TGCGCCAGCAGCTTGGACAGGCAAAACTATGGCTACACCTTC,CASSLDRQNYGYTF
TRBD1,TRBJ2-3,TRBV10-2,.,TGCGCCAGCAGGGACAGGGGAACAGATACGCAGTATTTT,CASRDRGTDTQYF
TRBD1,TRBJ2-7,TRBV5-4,few,TGTGCCAGCAGCTTAGGGACAGGGGGGACTTACGAGCAGTACTTC,CASSLGTGGTYEQYF
.,TRBJ2-7,TRBV9,.,TGTGCCAGCAGCGTAGGTGGCAGCGCCTACGAGCAGTACTTC,CASSVGGSAYEQYF
TRBD2,TRBJ2-3,TRBV4-2,.,TGTGCCAGCAGCCCGCGGGGGGGCGACACAGATACGCAGTATTTT,CASSPRGGDTDTQYF
.,TRBJ2-2,TRBV2,.,TGTGCCAGCGGGACAATCATGTCGAACACCGGGGAGCTGTTTTTT,CASGTIMSNTGELFF
.,TRBJ1-5,TRBV11-2,.,TGTGCCAGCAGCTTAACACAGGCGGATCAGCCCCAGCATTTT,CASSLTQADQPQHF
TRBD2,TRBJ2-2,TRBV5-1,.,TGCGCCAGCAGCTTGGACCTAGCGGGAGTCACCGGGGAGCTGTTTTTT,CASSLDLAGVTGELFF
.,TRBJ2-5,TRBV7-7,.,TGTGCCACCAACCCTAGTGGAGGAGAGACCCAGTACTTC,CATNPSGGETQYF
TRBD2,TRBJ2-1,TRBV6-1,medium-sized,TGTGCCAGCAGCCTAGGGACTAGCGGGAGCCGGTTCTTC,CASSLGTSGSRFF
TRBD1,TRBJ2-3,TRBV27,.,TGTGCCAGCAGGACAGGGGCAGATACGCAGTATTTT,CASRTGADTQYF
.,TRBJ2-5,TRBV9,once,TGTGCCAGCAGCTCAGGGCCCTGGGAGACCCAGTACTTC,CASSSGPWETQYF
TRBD1,TRBJ2-2,TRBV4-3,.,TGCGCCAGCAGCCAAGAACCAGGGACAGGGAGCACCGGGGAGCTGTTTTTT,CASSQEPGTGSTGELFF
.,TRBJ2-2,TRBV6-5,.,TGTGCCAGCAGTTATTCGTGGGAGGGGGACGGCGGGGAGCTGTTTTTT,CASSYSWEGDGGELFF
.,TRBJ1-5,TRBV15,.,TGTGCCACCCGGAGGGATAATGGCGGTCAGCCCCAGCATTTT,CATRRDNGGQPQHF
.,TRBJ1-2,TRBV4-2,.,TGTGCCAGCAGCCAAGTAGGTGGGGCGCTTGACTATGGCTACACCTTC,CASSQVGGALDYGYTF
.,TRBJ2-7,TRBV11-1,.,TGTGCCAGCGGCGATTACAGCTCCTACGAGCAGTACTTC,CASGDYSSYEQYF